This entry lists 25 T cell receptor beta chains sequenced from one sample in a study of CD8 T cells in Susac syndrome (dated by TCRdb to between 2017 and 2020). Libraries were made using the immunoSEQ multiplex PCR assay. RNA was extracted using the RNeasy kit, and roughly 0.5 to 1 microgram was reverse transcribed with random hexamers. TCRdb cleaned the public reads at Q25 with fastp, built clones with MiXCR and kept in-frame beta chains. Rows are combined by CDR3 protein, so each entry shows the most common genes and DNA. The sample profile shows approximately 120,000 distinct CDR3 sequences; 85% to 95% of them were found once. The ten largest clones capture approximately 0.3% of the sample. Sequencing was performed on CD8+ T cells from PBMCs. Receptor source: a human donor with multiple sclerosis.

The V and J genes are TRBV2 and TRBJ2-7; TRBD2 is a possible D gene (5 bases). Deletions cut 6 bases from V and 6 bases from J, with 15 bases between. The CDR3 is 13 residues long. Germline lookup yields CDR1 SNHLY and CDR2 FYNNEI. The CDR3: CASREGAVIEQYF. The CDR3 bases are TGTGCCAGCAGAGAGGGAGCAGTTATCGAGCAGTACTTC.

This chain links TRBV11-2 with TRBJ2-7; D remains unclear. V was clipped by 1 base and J by 0 bases, with 7 bases between them. The CDR3 totals 14 residues. CDR1 SGHAT and CDR2 FQNNGV come from the germline V gene. The CDR3 DNA is TGTGCCAGCAGCTTAGCCAGCTTCTCCTACGAGCAGTACTTC. It encodes CASSLASFSYEQYF.

The chain carries TRBV12-3 or TRBV12-4 and TRBJ1-5, with D maybe TRBD1 (6 bases). CDR3 length: 14 residues. Trimming took off 7 bases at V and 6 bases at J, with 16 bases between the two ends. The CDR3 nucleotides are TGTGCCAGCACCAGTACAGGGACCGGTCAGCCCCAGCATTTT. Amino acid sequence: CASTSTGTGQPQHF.

This clonotype has just one count. The rearrangement joins TRBV30 to TRBJ2-1, with D maybe TRBD1 (5 bases). The CDR3 loop spans 12 amino acids. Trimming removed 8 bases from V and 4 bases from J, with 12 bases in between. CDR1 GTSNPN and CDR2 SVGIG come from the germline V gene (reference sequence). This CDR3 is CAGAGLYNEQFF. The DNA for the CDR3 is TGTGCCGGGGCTGGGTTGTACAATGAGCAGTTCTTC.

Here the CDR3 DNA reads TGTGCCAGCAGCTCATACCCGACTAGCAGGAATGAGCAGTTCTTC. Translated: CASSSYPTSRNEQFF. This chain connects TRBV11-2 to TRBJ2-1; 7 bases align to TRBD2. Germline assignment: CDR1 SGHAT and CDR2 FQNNGV. The CDR3 has 15 residues. V was clipped by 4 bases and J by 7 bases; unmatched bases: 10. Combining the CDR3 with reference TRBV11-2 and TRBJ2-1 gives the whole variable domain EAGVAQSPRYKIIEKRQSVAFWCNPISGHATLYWYQQILGQGPKLLIQFQNNGVVDDSQLPKDRFSAERLKGVDSTLKIQPAKLEDSAVYLCASSSYPTSRNEQFFGPGTRLTVL.

The V call is TRBV9, the J call TRBJ1-4, with TRBD1 identical over 9 bases. The V gene's germline CDR1 is SGDLS and CDR2 YYNGEE. V lost 3 bases to trimming and J lost 7 bases; unmatched junction nucleotides: 4. The CDR3 spans 14 residues. CDR3 DNA sequence: TGTGCCAGCAGCGGGACAGGGGCTGGTGAAAAACTGTTTTTT. Translation: CASSGTGAGEKLFF.

The rearrangement joins TRBV29-1 to TRBJ1-2; 7 bases agree with TRBD1. The CDR3 is made up of 14 amino acids. Germline lookup yields CDR1 SQVTM and CDR2 ANQGSEA. With 7 bases clipped from V and 3 bases from J, the junction kept 11 bases outside the gene matches. Here the CDR3 DNA reads TGCAGCGCAGGTGGAGGGGGCAGAGACTATGGCTACACCTTC. It encodes CSAGGGGRDYGYTF.

This clonotype was observed once. The chain joins TRBV6-6 to TRBJ2-1; 9 bases align to TRBD1. This CDR3 contains 15 residues. Germline lookup yields CDR1 MNHNY and CDR2 SVGAGI (reference sequence). Germline trimming cut 5 bases from V and 9 bases from J; bases unmatched to any gene: 11. CDR3 bases: TGTGCCAGCAGTACAAGGACAGGGGCTAGGTCTGAGCAGTTCTTC. It codes for CASSTRTGARSEQFF.

V usage is TRBV19 and J usage is TRBJ1-5; a weak D match, TRBD1 (6 bases). The CDR3 spans 15 residues. Trimming removed 7 bases at V and 3 bases at J, with 16 bases between. Germline CDR1 is LNHDA and CDR2 is SQIVND (reference sequence). The CDR3 DNA follows: TGTGCCAGTACGACGTCCGGGGGCAACAATCAGCCCCAGCATTTT. Residues: CASTTSGGNNQPQHF.

V is TRBV12-3 or TRBV12-4 and J is TRBJ2-3; the D gene is possibly TRBD1 (5 bases). The V and J ends lost 8 bases and 0 bases respectively, with 15 bases between them. The CDR3 is 15 residues long. The CDR3 region has the DNA TGTGCCAGCGGGGTCTTTAGGGGTAGCACAGATACGCAGTATTTT. Translated, it gives CASGVFRGSTDTQYF.

The gene calls are TRBV12-3 or TRBV12-4 and TRBJ2-1; a weak D match, TRBD2 (6 bases). V lost 3 bases and J 1 base, leaving 7 bases between the germline ends. This CDR3 has 14 amino acids. The CDR3 coding sequence is TGTGCCAGCAGTTTTGGGAGGTCCTACAATGAGCAGTTCTTC. The encoded protein is CASSFGRSYNEQFF.

This chain uses TRBV2 with TRBJ2-1, with TRBD1 matching over 12 bases. The CDR3 has 16 amino acids. Germline values: CDR1 SNHLY, CDR2 FYNNEI. With V trimmed by 7 bases and J by 6 bases, 10 bases remained unmatched. This CDR3 reads CASTQRRGQGANEQFF. The CDR3 DNA reads TGTGCCAGCACACAGAGGCGGGGACAGGGGGCCAATGAGCAGTTCTTC.

The rearrangement joins TRBV7-9 to TRBJ2-1; 7 bases are a match to TRBD2. Germline CDR1 reads SEHNR; CDR2 reads FQNEAQ (reference sequence). CDR3 size: 14 residues. V shed 3 bases, J shed 7 bases, and the junction held 6 bases outside the gene matches. The CDR3 here is CASSLREWVNEQFF. The CDR3 DNA reads TGTGCCAGCAGCTTGCGGGAGTGGGTGAATGAGCAGTTCTTC.

The chain couples TRBV15 to TRBJ2-4; tentative D call: TRBD1 (6 bases). CDR1 is LNHNV, CDR2 YYDKDF, per germline (reference sequence). The ends were cut back, 1 base at V and 0 bases at J, with 13 bases in the middle. The CDR3 is made up of 17 amino acids. The CDR3 is CATSRGRQALAKNIQYF. Here the CDR3 DNA reads TGTGCCACCAGCAGAGGAAGACAGGCCCTAGCCAAAAACATTCAGTACTTC. Based on the CDR3 plus reference TRBV15 and TRBJ2-4, the full variable domain is DAMVIQNPRYQVTQFGKPVTLSCSQTLNHNVMYWYQQKSSQAPKLLFHYYDKDFNNEADTPDNFQSRRPNTSFCFLDIRSPGLGDTAMYLCATSRGRQALAKNIQYFGAGTRLSVL.

The chain combines TRBV27 with TRBJ2-7; unclear D gene. The germline V gene encodes CDR1 MNHEY and CDR2 SMNVEV (reference sequence). V was trimmed by 2 bases and J by 2 bases, leaving 7 bases between them. The CDR3 is 13 residues long. The CDR3 DNA follows: TGTGCCAGCAGTTTAAACGGCCCCTACGAGCAGTACTTC. This translates into CASSLNGPYEQYF.

The CDR3 protein is CASSLVASNSPLHF. For the CDR3, the DNA is TGTGCCAGCAGCTTAGTCGCTTCGAATTCACCCCTCCACTTT. The chain is built from TRBV7-9 and TRBJ1-6; D ambiguous. Germline CDR1 reads SEHNR; CDR2 reads FQNEAQ (reference sequence). The CDR3 spans 14 residues. The V and J ends lost 1 base and 7 bases respectively, with 8 bases between them.

The rearrangement uses TRBV29-1 and TRBJ2-1; D gene uncertain. CDR3 length: 13 residues. Per germline, CDR1 SQVTM and CDR2 ANQGSEA. The V and J ends lost 4 bases and 4 bases respectively, with 11 bases between them. The CDR3 nucleotides read TGCAGCGTTGTGGGTGGGGTTTACAATGAGCAGTTCTTC. It specifies CSVVGGVYNEQFF.

The chain is built from TRBV19 and TRBJ2-7, with 15 bases aligning to TRBD2. The junction had 6 bases not matched to a gene; V was cut back by 3 bases and J by 0 bases. The length of the CDR3 is 18 residues. Germline V gene data show CDR1 as LNHDA and CDR2 as SQIVND (reference sequence). The CDR3 sequence is CASSIGTSGGPRSYEQYF. In DNA form, the CDR3 reads TGTGCCAGTAGTATCGGGACTAGCGGGGGGCCACGCTCCTACGAGCAGTACTTC. Looking up the rest from reference TRBV19 and TRBJ2-7 gives the full variable domain: DGGITQSPKYLFRKEGQNVTLSCEQNLNHDAMYWYRQDPGQGLRLIYYSQIVNDFQKGDIAEGYSVSREKKESFPLTVTSAQKNPTAFYLCASSIGTSGGPRSYEQYFGPGTRLTVT.

J is TRBJ1-3 and V is TRBV20-1, with D unresolved. Trimming stripped 0 bases from V and 0 bases from J, with 9 bases between. The length of the CDR3 is 15 residues. Germline lookup yields CDR1 DFQATT and CDR2 SNEGSKA (reference sequence). CDR3 nucleotide sequence: TGCAGTGCTAGAGACAGTCCGAGCTCTGGAAACACCATATATTTT. It yields the protein CSARDSPSSGNTIYF.

With regard to this clonotype: One end of the junction fails to match germline, which may point to a read error. The chain links TRBV10-2 to TRBJ2-5, with 12 nucleotides matching TRBD2. The germline V gene has CDR1 WSHSY and CDR2 SAAADI. This CDR3 region has 15 residues. The CDR3, as DNA: TGCGCCAGCAGTCCACTAGCGGGGGGTAAAGAGGCCCAGTACTTC. Translating gives CASSPLAGGKEAQYF.

This clonotype was found a few times. This chain connects TRBV6-5 to TRBJ1-5; no clear D gene. CDR3 length equals 14 residues. Trimming removed 2 bases at V and 1 base at J, with 6 bases between. Germline V CDR1 and CDR2: MNHEY, SVGAGI. The CDR3 region is CASSYGQSNQPQHF. The DNA of the CDR3 is TGTGCCAGCAGTTACGGGCAGAGCAATCAGCCCCAGCATTTT.

The V call is TRBV13, the J call TRBJ2-3; D is possibly TRBD1 or TRBD2 (5 bases each). V was clipped by 4 bases and J by 3 bases, with 14 bases between them. CDR1 is PRHDT and CDR2 is FYEKMQ in the germline V gene (reference sequence). This CDR3 has 15 residues. DNA of the CDR3: TGTGCCAGCAGCTATCAACTCGAGGGGACAGATACGCAGTATTTT. Protein sequence: CASSYQLEGTDTQYF.

The chain couples TRBV6-1 to TRBJ1-1; the D gene is possibly TRBD1 (6 bases). The CDR3 consists of 11 residues. Germline V gives CDR1 MNHNS, CDR2 SASEGT. V was clipped by 10 bases and J by 10 bases, with 16 bases between them. The CDR3, as DNA: TGTGCCACCCAACAGGGTAGACGAGCTTTCTTT. This translates into CATQQGRRAFF.

V gene TRBV4-1 combines with J gene TRBJ2-3; D perhaps matches TRBD1 (6 bases). The V gene's germline CDR1 is MGHRA and CDR2 YSYEKL. The CDR3 loop spans 16 amino acids. With 4 bases removed from V and 1 base from J, the gap between germline ends came to 15 bases. The CDR3 nucleotides are TGCGCCAGCAGCCCCACCAGGGGTGCTCGCACAGATACGCAGTATTTT. This translates into CASSPTRGARTDTQYF.

This chain uses TRBV9 with TRBJ2-7, with 8 bases lining up with TRBD2. This CDR3 has 15 amino acids. V lost 4 bases to trimming and J lost 3 bases; unmatched junction nucleotides: 9. Germline V gene data show CDR1 as SGDLS and CDR2 as YYNGEE. The CDR3 nucleotides read TGTGCCAGCAGCCCGGGGGGGGGCGGCCACTACGAGCAGTACTTC. Translation gives CASSPGGGGHYEQYF.